Sequencing of this T cell receptor (beta chain) was carried out in a study of identical twins. General study results and limits: Insertions were fewer in abundant cord blood beta clonotypes, whereas memory repertoires showed none of this pattern. Invariant MAIT and iNKT cells may have partly biased zero-insertion analyses.

CDR3 size: 17 residues. The J segment lost 6 bases and the V segment lost 3 bases, leaving 9 bases of the junction unmatched. Per germline, CDR1 SGDLS and CDR2 YYNGEE. Regarding this clonotype: The antigen is unknown.

TCRdb ran MiXCR on the 5' RACE reads and lists one entry per CDR3 protein. Among some 690,000 distinct CDR3 sequences, approximately 22% were seen once, and the ten largest hold 4% to 5.5%. This sample also belongs to another study, concerning T cells expressing NK-cell markers.

Source material: PBMCs. The clonotype was recovered from a woman aged 18-30 years in good health. This chain links TRBV9 with TRBJ2-2; 12 positions match TRBD2. The CDR3 region is CASSARDLAGGPGELFF. The CDR3 DNA sequence: TGTGCCAGCAGCGCGCGGGACCTAGCGGGAGGGCCCGGGGAGCTGTTTTTT.